These T cell receptor beta chains were read from a single sample in a study of blood T cells in healthy people across ages. In TCRdb, the 5' RACE reads were re-called with MiXCR into one record per CDR3 protein. The repertoire holds about 730,000 distinct CDR3 sequences, with 35% to 45% as singletons. Sequencing input: blood. These receptors all come from a woman aged 60-75 years in good health. Both conserved end residues are trimmed from each CDR3. The D gene is left open where the match is weak.

V gene: TRBV7-2
D gene: TRBD1
CDR3 protein: ASSFVGDSKNIQY

V gene: TRBV7-9
D gene: TRBD1
CDR3 protein: ASSFRDRGSSFQETQY

V gene: TRBV9
D gene: TRBD1
CDR3 protein: ASSARDSNTGELF

V gene: TRBV28
D gene: -
CDR3 protein: ASSLQGIEQF

V gene: TRBV12-3/TRBV12-4
D gene: -
CDR3 protein: ASKSEGNIQY

V gene: TRBV28
D gene: TRBD1
CDR3 protein: ASRSGTGGYEQY

V gene: TRBV15
D gene: -
CDR3 protein: ATSRSPRDARSYEQY

V gene: TRBV14
D gene: -
CDR3 protein: ASSPTTAPAF

V gene: TRBV25-1
D gene: -
CDR3 protein: DSSEGASSTDTQY

V gene: TRBV20-1
D gene: -
CDR3 protein: SARDRREWNQPQH

V gene: TRBV5-5
D gene: TRBD1
CDR3 protein: ASSSAGTAEKLF

V gene: TRBV10-3
D gene: TRBD1
CDR3 protein: AISDLGQGSYNEQF

V gene: TRBV29-1
D gene: TRBD1
CDR3 protein: SVEKQGATEAF

V gene: TRBV6-2/TRBV6-3
D gene: -
CDR3 protein: ASSNQGIRAGANVMT

V gene: TRBV9
D gene: -
CDR3 protein: ASSVGLGDTQY

V gene: TRBV15
D gene: TRBD1
CDR3 protein: ATSEAGTGWDEQY

V gene: TRBV6-1
D gene: -
CDR3 protein: ASSGTNSYNEQF

V gene: TRBV5-1
D gene: TRBD2
CDR3 protein: ASSLALTSGVSSYNEQF

V gene: TRBV7-2
D gene: -
CDR3 protein: AGSPRRGYSYNEQF

V gene: TRBV6-5
D gene: TRBD1
CDR3 protein: ASSYIGTGSHEQY

V gene: TRBV27
D gene: TRBD1
CDR3 protein: VSTTTGGNYGYT

V gene: TRBV5-1
D gene: -
CDR3 protein: ASSLEGSSGANVLT

V gene: TRBV10-3
D gene: -
CDR3 protein: AISESSRGDEKLF

V gene: TRBV29-1
D gene: -
CDR3 protein: SVAYLYSRANVLT

V gene: TRBV7-3
D gene: -
CDR3 protein: ASSFPTGGANVLT

V gene: TRBV6-5
D gene: TRBD1
CDR3 protein: ASSYGTALTDTQY

V gene: TRBV4-3
D gene: TRBD2
CDR3 protein: ASSQGAGLAGANVLT

V gene: TRBV12-5
D gene: TRBD1
CDR3 protein: ASGLAGQGWQF

V gene: TRBV28
D gene: -
CDR3 protein: ASSQGPAGSTDTQY